A selection of T cell receptor beta chains follows, all from one sample in a study of control samples from healthy donors and cancer patients. Profiling relied on immunoSEQ multiplex PCR, and the TCRdb table lists in-frame clones only, not all of them. This sample carries roughly 200,000 clones, about nine tenths of them seen once, and the ten largest clones take approximately 1.8%. Sequencing was performed on blood. These receptors were taken from a man aged 25 to 45 in good health. CDR3s include the opening cysteine and the closing phenylalanine or tryptophan. Clone sizes are given selectively: once, few, many, or a class where the clone is expanded.

TRBV4-1	TRBJ1-1	NA	14	CASSQVRQTTEAFF
TRBV4-1	TRBJ1-5	NA	16	CASSPVAVVSNQPQHF
TRBV2	TRBJ2-3	few	17	CASSALPQGKATDTQYF
TRBV2	TRBJ2-5	NA	14	CASSEAQNQETQYF
TRBV19	TRBJ1-1	NA	15	CASTFGSIMNTEAFF
TRBV19	TRBJ2-1	NA	13	CASRDGSYNEQFF
TRBV2	TRBJ1-3	once	15	CASSVRLGGGNTIYF
TRBV6-1	TRBJ1-2	NA	13	CASSDRGANGYTF
TRBV7-6	TRBJ2-3	NA	15	CASSARTGGTDTQYF
TRBV14	TRBJ1-1	NA	13	CASSQTAGTEAFF
TRBV9	TRBJ2-3	NA	14	CASSVEGGADTQYF
TRBV2	TRBJ1-5	NA	13	CACAGGLGQPQHF
TRBV5-1	TRBJ2-1	NA	13	CASSYLTGGEQFF
TRBV7-8	TRBJ1-1	NA	13	CASSVDRNTEAFF
TRBV28	TRBJ1-5	NA	13	CASSLLRYQPQHF
TRBV14	TRBJ1-6	NA	14	CASSLTGSNSPLHF
TRBV2	TRBJ2-7	NA	14	CASKDRDSSYEQYF
TRBV7-2	TRBJ1-2	NA	12	CASSFEPYGYTF
TRBV5-1	TRBJ2-6	NA	14	CASYREAGTNVLTF
TRBV15	TRBJ2-3	NA	16	CATSRGSGQGDDTQYF
TRBV6-2/TRBV6-3	TRBJ1-5	NA	18	CASSYTWGTGSPNQPQHF
TRBV6-5	TRBJ1-5	NA	13	CATRHSSNQPQHF
TRBV6-5	TRBJ1-2	once	14	CASSYAQAGYGYTF
TRBV4-1	TRBJ2-1	NA	15	CASNIGGLSYNEQFF
TRBV12-3/TRBV12-4	TRBJ2-1	NA	12	CASSSFPGEQFF
TRBV7-9	TRBJ1-5	once	16	CASSLVDSYSNQPQHF
TRBV7-6	TRBJ2-1	once	16	CASSLGGRSSYNEQFF
TRBV10-1	TRBJ1-6	NA	13	CASSDGSNSPLHF